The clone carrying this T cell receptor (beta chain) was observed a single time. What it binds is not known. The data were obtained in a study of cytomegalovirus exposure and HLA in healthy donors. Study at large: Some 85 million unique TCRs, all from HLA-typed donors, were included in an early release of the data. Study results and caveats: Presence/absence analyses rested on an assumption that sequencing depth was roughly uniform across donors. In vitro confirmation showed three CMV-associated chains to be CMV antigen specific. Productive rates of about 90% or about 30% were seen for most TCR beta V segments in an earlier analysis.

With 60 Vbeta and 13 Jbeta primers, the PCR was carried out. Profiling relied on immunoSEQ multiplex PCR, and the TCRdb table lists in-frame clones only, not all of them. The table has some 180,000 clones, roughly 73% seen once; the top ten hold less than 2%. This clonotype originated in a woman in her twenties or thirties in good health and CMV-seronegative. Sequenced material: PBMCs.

The DNA for the CDR3 is TGTGCCAGCTCACCACGGGAGGGACCGGCTATGAACACTGAAGCTTTCTTT. Translation: CASSPREGPAMNTEAFF. The chain combines TRBV18 with TRBJ1-1; TRBD1 is a possible D gene (5 bases). V was trimmed by 1 base and J by 0 bases, leaving 15 bases between them. Germline CDR1 reads KGHSH; CDR2 reads LQKENI. The CDR3 loop spans 17 amino acids.